This entry lists 20 T cell receptor beta chains sequenced from one sample in a study of naive and memory T cell subsets. Both TRBC1 and TRBC2 were covered by a beta constant-region primer of two equimolar oligonucleotides. Nested alpha and beta constant-region primers with the SP2 primer drove four PCR rounds on ligated cDNA. TCRdb passed the UMI-ligation and nested PCR reads through MiXCR, listing each CDR3 protein once. The table has approximately 90,000 distinct CDR3 sequences, roughly 10% seen once; the top ten hold more than 0.13%. Study-wide results and caveats: Naive repertoires, especially CD8, held a few larger clonotypes, possibly memory cells re-expressing CD45RA.

The antigens for these receptors are not known. What was sequenced was naive CD4+ T cells from blood. Source of these receptors: a human donor in good health.

In this sample, this clonotype turned up many times. The J gene is TRBJ2-7, the V gene TRBV4-3, with D tentatively TRBD2 (5 bases). This CDR3 is 13 amino acids long. Trimming left V 0 bases short and J 5 bases short, with 8 bases between. Germline V gene data show CDR1 as LGHNA and CDR2 as YSLEER. The CDR3 spells CASSQERANEQYF. The CDR3 DNA reads as TGCGCCAGCAGCCAAGAGAGGGCTAACGAGCAGTACTTC.

This clonotype has at least ten counts. The rearrangement joins TRBV5-1 to TRBJ2-6; TRBD2 might be the D (5 bases). Germline V CDR1 and CDR2: SGHRS, YFSETQ. CDR3 length: 14 amino acids. Trimming took off 0 bases at V and 9 bases at J, with 10 bases between the two ends. For the CDR3, the DNA is TGCGCCAGCAGCTTGGGAGCGGCAAGCAACGTCCTGACTTTC. Protein sequence: CASSLGAASNVLTF.

This clonotype was counted between two and nine times. This chain joins TRBV7-3 and TRBJ1-2; 10 positions agree with TRBD1. From germline, CDR1 is SGHTA and CDR2 FQGTGA. The V gene end was trimmed by 5 bases and the J gene end by 3 bases; junction bases not matched to a gene: 3. The CDR3 length is 14 residues. This chain's CDR3 is CASSPGTGDYGYTF. The CDR3 nucleotides read TGTGCCAGCAGCCCCGGGACAGGGGACTATGGCTACACCTTC.

This clonotype was counted between two and nine times. This sequence joins TRBV10-3 and TRBJ1-5; D is perhaps TRBD1 (6 bases). The CDR3 is 15 residues long. Per germline, CDR1 ENHRY and CDR2 SYGVKD. V lost 6 bases and J 0 bases, leaving 12 bases between the germline ends. The CDR3 protein is CAISSQGHSNQPQHF. Written as DNA, the CDR3 is TGTGCCATCAGCTCGCAGGGACATAGCAATCAGCCCCAGCATTTT.

In its sample, this clonotype was seen many times. The V call is TRBV29-1, the J call TRBJ1-2; a possible D gene is TRBD1 (5 bases). Germline V gene data show CDR1 as SQVTM and CDR2 as ANQGSEA. The CDR3 sequence is 10 residues long. The V and J ends lost 4 bases and 14 bases respectively, with 14 bases between them. CDR3: CSVGDRSGTF. As DNA, the CDR3 is TGCAGCGTTGGAGACAGATCCGGTACCTTC.

This clonotype has only a few counts. The V gene is TRBV7-2, the J gene TRBJ2-3; 7 nucleotides line up with TRBD2. Germline V CDR1 and CDR2: SGHTA, FQGNSA. V dropped 5 bases and J dropped 5; count of bases not matched to a gene: 13. The CDR3 runs to 16 residues. CDR3 protein: CASSRSVAGVGDTQYF. The CDR3, as DNA: TGTGCCAGCAGCCGCTCAGTGGCGGGGGTGGGAGATACGCAGTATTTT.

This clonotype came up many times. CDR3 sequence: CASSLTTGRNTEAFF. The CDR3 DNA is TGTGCCAGCAGCTTAACGACAGGGAGGAACACTGAAGCTTTCTTT. The V gene is TRBV7-3, the J gene TRBJ1-1, with 7 nucleotides matching TRBD1. Per the germline V gene, CDR1 is SGHTA and CDR2 is FQGTGA. The CDR3 is 15 residues long. V trimming: 0 bases; J trimming: 1 base; junction bases outside the gene matches: 2.

This clonotype was observed a few times. The rearrangement uses TRBV12-3 or TRBV12-4 and TRBJ1-5, with 7 bases matching TRBD1. The ends lost 6 bases at V and 3 bases at J; junction bases unmatched: 2. The CDR3 contains 13 residues. For the CDR3, the DNA is TGTGCCAGCAGGGACAGGAACAATCAGCCCCAGCATTTT. As protein: CASRDRNNQPQHF.

This clonotype was recorded many times. The chain carries TRBV7-9 and TRBJ2-2, with D perhaps TRBD2 (6 bases). V gave up 1 base and J gave up 6 bases, with 12 bases separating them. The V gene's germline CDR1 is SEHNR and CDR2 FQNEAQ (reference sequence). CDR3 size: 15 residues. CDR3 bases: TGTGCCAGCAGCTTAGAAGGGACTCAGGCCGGGGAGCTGTTTTTT. Translation gives CASSLEGTQAGELFF.

This clonotype was seen many times. The CDR3 nucleotides are TGTGCCAGCTCACGAAACAGCGAATACTACGAGCAGTACTTC. It specifies CASSRNSEYYEQYF. The chain carries TRBV18 and TRBJ2-7, with unresolved D. The CDR3 has 14 residues. CDR1 is KGHSH, CDR2 LQKENI, per germline. Trimming took off 4 bases at V and 3 bases at J, with 13 bases between the two ends.

This clonotype occurred a few times. The rearrangement uses TRBV24-1 and TRBJ2-5; D is undetermined. CDR1 KGHDR and CDR2 SFDVKD come from the germline V gene. The V end was cut by 4 bases, the J end by 5 bases, with 4 bases between. This CDR3 is built from 11 residues. In DNA form, the CDR3 reads TGTGCCACCAGTGAAGGGGAGACCCAGTACTTC. Amino acids: CATSEGETQYF.

This clonotype was recorded a few times. This chain joins TRBV28 and TRBJ1-1, with 7 bases that match TRBD1. CDR1 and CDR2 from the germline V gene are MDHEN and SYDVKM. V lost 6 bases to trimming and J lost 1 base; unmatched junction nucleotides: 11. This CDR3 comprises 16 residues. The CDR3 loop reads CASSPPGQLRNTEAFF. The CDR3 region has the DNA TGTGCCAGCAGCCCACCGGGACAGCTAAGGAACACTGAAGCTTTCTTT.

This clonotype has just a few counts. The chain employs TRBV20-1 and TRBJ2-3, with 7 bases that match TRBD1. CDR1 and CDR2 from the germline V gene are DFQATT and SNEGSKA (reference sequence). The V and J ends lost 4 bases and 0 bases, in that order; junction bases with no gene match: 4. The CDR3 has 14 amino acids. CDR3 amino acids: CSATRDSSTDTQYF. CDR3 DNA: TGCAGTGCTACCCGGGACAGTAGCACAGATACGCAGTATTTT.

The CDR3 nucleotides are TGTGCCTGGAAAAGGAGCCATGAGCAGTTCTTC. Residues: CAWKRSHEQFF. This chain connects TRBV30 to TRBJ2-1; the D is unclear. V dropped 4 bases and J dropped 8 bases, with 9 bases sitting between them. CDR1 and CDR2 from the germline V gene are GTSNPN and SVGIG (reference sequence). This CDR3 is 11 amino acids long.

The table lists this clonotype with a few counts. The chain is built from TRBV3-1 and TRBJ1-1; no reliable D call. Germline loops: CDR1 LGHDT, CDR2 YNNKEL (reference sequence). V shed 6 bases and J shed 0 bases, with 14 bases lying between them. The CDR3 loop spans 15 amino acids. CDR3 sequence reads: CASSPSGSMNTEAFF. CDR3 in DNA: TGTGCCAGCAGTCCCTCAGGATCTATGAACACTGAAGCTTTCTTT.

This clonotype has at least ten counts. The V call is TRBV6-2 or TRBV6-3, the J call TRBJ2-6; perhaps D is TRBD1 or TRBD2 (5 bases each). The CDR3 covers 16 residues. Trimming pared 7 bases from V and 3 bases from J, leaving 16 bases between. Germline V gives CDR1 MNHEY, CDR2 SVGEGT. The CDR3 region has the DNA TGTGCCAGCATCCCGGGTGGGGGTCTTGGGGCCAACGTCCTGACTTTC. This encodes CASIPGGGLGANVLTF.

This clonotype was observed a few times. The chain couples TRBV25-1 to TRBJ1-1; D ambiguous. CDR3 length: 12 amino acids. Trimming removed 5 bases at V and 11 bases at J, with 15 bases between. The germline CDR1 and CDR2 sequences are MGHDK and SYGVNS. The CDR3 region is CASSPRGGRAFF. The CDR3 DNA is TGTGCCAGCAGTCCCCGAGGCGGGAGGGCTTTCTTT.

There are a few counts of this clonotype. The chain carries TRBV9 and TRBJ1-6; D gene ambiguous. The CDR3 length is 13 residues. Looked up from germline, CDR1 is SGDLS and CDR2 is YYNGEE. V lost 4 bases and J lost 6, with 8 bases in between. CDR3 bases: TGTGCCAGCAGCTCGGGTCCTAATTCACCCCTCCACTTT. Amino acids: CASSSGPNSPLHF.

The chain joins TRBV20-1 to TRBJ2-3; 13 bases align to TRBD2. There are 16 residues in the CDR3. Per germline, CDR1 DFQATT and CDR2 SNEGSKA (reference sequence). The V and J ends lost 5 bases and 3 bases, in that order; junction bases with no gene match: 8. CDR3 loop: CSAGRGLAGLTDTQYF. The CDR3 nucleotides are TGCAGTGCTGGGAGGGGACTAGCGGGGCTAACAGATACGCAGTATTTT.

This clonotype was seen a handful of times. The V and J genes are TRBV4-2 and TRBJ1-4; 7 positions agree with TRBD1. CDR1 and CDR2 from the germline V gene are LGHNA and YNFKEQ. J lost 2 bases, V lost 4 bases, and 7 bases had no gene match. The CDR3 has 16 amino acids. This CDR3 reads CASSRGTVLTNEKLFF. The CDR3 bases are TGTGCCAGCAGCCGAGGGACAGTTTTGACTAATGAAAAACTGTTTTTT.